A single sample is the source of the 24 T cell receptor beta chains below, sequenced in a study of cytomegalovirus exposure and HLA in healthy donors. Researchers ran the PCR with 60 Vbeta and 13 Jbeta primers. The protocol was immunoSEQ multiplex PCR, while the TCRdb copy is restricted to in-frame clones and leaves out a portion. The profile shows under 170,000 clones, 55% to 70% of them singletons. What was sequenced was PBMCs. The receptors come from a woman in her sixties in good health and CMV-seropositive.

CDR3 nucleotide sequence: TGCGCCAGCGCCAAGGGAGGCTTGGGAGCGAACAATGAGCAGTTCTTC. Its protein product is CASAKGGLGANNEQFF. The chain is built from TRBV5-1 and TRBJ2-1; D perhaps matches TRBD2 (6 bases). Germline loops: CDR1 SGHRS, CDR2 YFSETQ. This CDR3 has 16 residues. V lost 7 bases and J lost 5, with 22 bases in between.

The CDR3 coding sequence is TGTGCCAGCAGCGTAGGGGAGACTAGTATGAGCGATGAGCAGTTCTTC. Protein: CASSVGETSMSDEQFF. The chain couples TRBV9 to TRBJ2-1; the D gene is possibly TRBD2 (6 bases). Germline-derived CDR1 and CDR2 are SGDLS and YYNGEE. Trimming pared 0 bases from V and 8 bases from J, leaving 18 bases between. CDR3 length: 16 residues. The complete variable domain, with remaining parts taken from reference TRBV9 and TRBJ2-1, reads DSGVTQTPKHLITATGQRVTLRCSPRSGDLSVYWYQQSLDQGLQFLIQYYNGEERAKGNILERFSAQQFPDLHSELNLSSLELGDSALYFCASSVGETSMSDEQFFGPGTRLTVL.

This chain links TRBV4-2 with TRBJ1-1; 9 bases fit TRBD1. Unmatched junction bases numbered 8, after V lost 4 bases and J lost 11 bases. The germline V gene encodes CDR1 LGHNA and CDR2 YNFKEQ. The CDR3 consists of 13 residues. The CDR3 nucleotides are TGTGCCAGCAGCCCCGATACAGGGGGCGAGGCTTTCTTT. Amino acid sequence: CASSPDTGGEAFF.

The chain recombines TRBV27 with TRBJ2-5, with a tentative D call TRBD1 (5 bases). Germline lookup yields CDR1 MNHEY and CDR2 SMNVEV (reference sequence). Trimming removed 5 bases from V and 1 base from J, with 8 bases in between. This CDR3 is built from 13 residues. CDR3 amino acids: CASSRGSQETQYF. In nucleotides, the CDR3 is TGTGCCAGCAGTAGGGGTTCCCAAGAGACCCAGTACTTC.

A few counts support this clone. The chain uses TRBV4-1 and TRBJ2-7; D might be TRBD2 (7 bases). Germline lookup yields CDR1 MGHRA and CDR2 YSYEKL. The CDR3 covers 16 residues. Trimming cost V 3 bases and J 4 bases, with 19 bases left between them. The CDR3 DNA reads TGCGCCAGCAGCCATTACTTGGGGGGGGGCCCATACGAGCAGTACTTC. Translation gives CASSHYLGGGPYEQYF.

This chain uses TRBV5-1 with TRBJ2-5, with a weak D call TRBD1 (6 bases). The end of the DNA fits TRBJ2-7 better, so the J call may be wrong. The germline gives CDR1 SGHRS, CDR2 YFSETQ. This CDR3 is 15 amino acids long. The CDR3 sequence: CASSASGVLGYEQYF. In nucleotides, the CDR3 is TGCGCCAGCAGCGCCTCAGGGGTCCTCGGGTACGAGCAGTACTTC.

A remark on this clone: Other DNA sequences from this sample encode an identical CDR3 as well. The genes are TRBV20-1 and TRBJ1-1; no clear D gene. CDR1 is DFQATT, CDR2 SNEGSKA, per germline (reference sequence). V lost 6 bases and J lost 0, with 5 bases in between. This CDR3 spans 11 amino acids. The CDR3 sequence: CSAPVNTEAFF. The CDR3 bases are TGCAGTGCACCGGTGAACACTGAAGCTTTCTTT.

J is TRBJ2-1 and V is TRBV7-9, with TRBD2 identical over 7 bases. The V and J ends lost 5 bases and 4 bases, in that order; junction bases with no gene match: 5. CDR1 is SEHNR, CDR2 FQNEAQ, per germline (reference sequence). The length of the CDR3 is 14 residues. In DNA, the CDR3 is TGTGCCAGCAGCCCCAGCGGGACTTACAATGAGCAGTTCTTC. Its protein is CASSPSGTYNEQFF.

This clone appeared a single time. V gene TRBV4-3 combines with J gene TRBJ2-3; 14 nucleotides agree with TRBD2. Germline CDR1 is LGHNA and CDR2 is YSLEER. The ends lost 3 bases at V and 4 bases at J; junction bases unmatched: 12. The CDR3 spans 19 residues. CDR3 residues: CASSHALPGLAGDPDTQYF. CDR3 in DNA: TGCGCCAGCAGCCATGCCCTCCCGGGACTAGCGGGAGACCCAGATACGCAGTATTTT.

The chain links TRBV7-9 to TRBJ2-7; TRBD2 agrees at 11 bases. Germline CDR1 reads SEHNR; CDR2 reads FQNEAQ (reference sequence). J lost 2 bases, V lost 5 bases, and 5 bases had no gene match. The CDR3 has 15 residues. The CDR3 sequence: CASSEGLAVTYEQYF. In nucleotides, the CDR3 is TGTGCCAGCAGCGAGGGACTAGCGGTCACCTACGAGCAGTACTTC.

This clone was recorded only once. V is TRBV2 and J is TRBJ2-3; 7 bases are a match to TRBD2. The V and J ends lost 6 bases and 5 bases, in that order; junction bases with no gene match: 2. This CDR3 contains 12 residues. Germline CDR1 is SNHLY and CDR2 is FYNNEI. CDR3 nucleotides: TGTGCCAGCAGGGGGAGGGGAGATACGCAGTATTTT. It translates to CASRGRGDTQYF.

The rearrangement uses TRBV28 and TRBJ1-5; D possibly corresponds to TRBD1 (5 bases). Looked up from germline, CDR1 is MDHEN and CDR2 is SYDVKM. The CDR3 runs 14 residues. V lost 5 bases and J 4 bases, leaving 12 bases between the germline ends. CDR3 residues: CASSPMAGNQPQHF. The CDR3 region has the DNA TGTGCCAGCAGTCCCATGGCAGGGAATCAGCCCCAGCATTTT.

This rearrangement joins TRBV5-1 to TRBJ2-1; D gene ambiguous. This CDR3 is built from 14 residues. Germline assignment: CDR1 SGHRS and CDR2 YFSETQ. Trimming cost V 0 bases and J 4 bases, with 8 bases left between them. CDR3 in DNA: TGCGCCAGCAGCTTGGCTAACGCGTACAATGAGCAGTTCTTC. As protein: CASSLANAYNEQFF. Looking up the rest from reference TRBV5-1 and TRBJ2-1 gives the full variable domain: KAGVTQTPRYLIKTRGQQVTLSCSPISGHRSVSWYQQTPGQGLQFLFEYFSETQRNKGNFPGRFSGRQFSNSRSEMNVSTLELGDSALYLCASSLANAYNEQFFGPGTRLTVL.

V gene TRBV6-1 combines with J gene TRBJ2-6; D not resolved. Deletions cut 6 bases from V and 4 bases from J, with 13 bases between. The CDR3 sequence is 15 residues long. Germline lookup yields CDR1 MNHNS and CDR2 SASEGT. As DNA, the CDR3 is TGTGCCAGCAGGTTCCGCGCCCAAGGGGCCAACGTCCTGACTTTC. Translating gives CASRFRAQGANVLTF.

In this sample, this clone turned up once. The rearrangement links TRBV19 to TRBJ2-1; 8 bases are shared with TRBD2. Germline V gives CDR1 LNHDA, CDR2 SQIVND (reference sequence). V trimming: 1 base; J trimming: 4 bases; junction bases outside the gene matches: 0. CDR3 length equals 14 residues. CDR3 DNA sequence: TGTGCCAGTAGTATAGCTAGCGGGTACAATGAGCAGTTCTTC. It codes for CASSIASGYNEQFF.

The chain is built from TRBV29-1 and TRBJ2-3; TRBD2 might be the D (5 bases). The germline V gene encodes CDR1 SQVTM and CDR2 ANQGSEA. The CDR3 loop spans 12 amino acids. V was shortened by 4 bases and J by 4 bases, with 9 bases between the two germline ends. The CDR3 DNA reads as TGCAGCGTTGGCCGGGGAGCAGATACGCAGTATTTT. Protein product: CSVGRGADTQYF.

The chain employs TRBV7-9 and TRBJ2-6; TRBD1 is a possible D gene (5 bases). CDR3 length: 16 amino acids. V lost 4 bases and J 0 bases, leaving 10 bases between the germline ends. Germline CDR1 SEHNR, CDR2 FQNEAQ (reference sequence). In nucleotides, the CDR3 is TGTGCCAGCAGCTCACCACAGGTCTCTGGGGCCAACGTCCTGACTTTC. This gives the protein CASSSPQVSGANVLTF.

This clone has only a few counts. The rearrangement links TRBV7-9 to TRBJ2-1; D ambiguous. There are 15 residues in the CDR3. The V gene lost 5 bases and the J gene lost 0 bases, with 11 bases spanning the gap. CDR1 is SEHNR and CDR2 is FQNEAQ in the germline V gene (reference sequence). The CDR3 region is CASSGTSISYNEQFF. The CDR3, as DNA: TGTGCCAGCAGCGGTACTTCTATCTCCTACAATGAGCAGTTCTTC. The entire variable domain, with the rest obtained from reference TRBV7-9 and TRBJ2-1, is as follows: DTGVSQNPRHKITKRGQNVTFRCDPISEHNRLYWYRQTLGQGPEFLTYFQNEAQLEKSRLLSDRFSAERPKGSFSTLEIQRTEQGDSAMYLCASSGTSISYNEQFFGPGTRLTVL.

The rearrangement links TRBV6-1 to TRBJ2-3, with 14 positions matching TRBD2. Germline V lookup: CDR1 MNHNS, CDR2 SASEGT. There are 17 residues in the CDR3. With V trimmed by 0 bases and J by 1 base, 0 bases remained unmatched. The CDR3 bases are TGTGCCAGCAGTGAAGCGGGACTAGCGGGAGGCACAGATACGCAGTATTTT. This gives the protein CASSEAGLAGGTDTQYF.

This clone was recorded a few times. Written as DNA, the CDR3 is TGCGCCAGCAGCTTGGGACAGTACAATGAGCAGTTCTTC. It is translated as CASSLGQYNEQFF. The V and J genes are TRBV5-1 and TRBJ2-1; maybe TRBD1 (5 bases). Trimming pared 0 bases from V and 4 bases from J, leaving 5 bases between. Germline values: CDR1 SGHRS, CDR2 YFSETQ. This CDR3 is 13 amino acids long.

The J gene is TRBJ2-1, the V gene TRBV23-1; 12 bases align to TRBD2. TRBV23-1 is an ORF, with its function uncertain. The trim removed 4 bases at V and 4 bases at J, leaving 8 bases unmatched. This CDR3 comprises 17 residues. Here the CDR3 DNA reads TGCGCCAGCAGTCTCGTTCCTGGACTAGCGGGGTACAATGAGCAGTTCTTC. Protein sequence: CASSLVPGLAGYNEQFF.

The CDR3 region is CASSYGGASDEQYF. CDR3 bases: TGTGCCAGCAGTTACGGAGGGGCTTCTGACGAGCAGTACTTC. V and J are TRBV28 and TRBJ2-7; tentative D call: TRBD2 (6 bases). The ends were cut back, 4 bases at V and 5 bases at J, with 15 bases in the middle. Germline V gives CDR1 MDHEN, CDR2 SYDVKM. This CDR3 is built from 14 residues.

In the case of this clone: One junction end does not reproduce the germline sequence, and a read error may be involved. V and J are TRBV7-7 and TRBJ1-2; TRBD1 aligns across 8 bases. The CDR3 has 16 amino acids. Germline-derived CDR1 and CDR2 are SSHAT and FNYEAQ (reference sequence). In DNA, the CDR3 is TGTGCTAGCACTGGGGCAGGGGGCGCAAGGTGCTATGGCTACACCTTC. Translating gives CASTGAGGARCYGYTF.

This clone was counted once. J is TRBJ2-2 and V is TRBV5-1, with 7 bases identical to TRBD1. Germline CDR1 SGHRS, CDR2 YFSETQ. This CDR3 region has 17 residues. Trimming cost V 3 bases and J 5 bases; bases outside gene matches: 13. CDR3 DNA: TGCGCCAGCAGCTCCGGGACAGACTCCCGTGGGACCGGGGAGCTGTTTTTT. Translation: CASSSGTDSRGTGELFF.